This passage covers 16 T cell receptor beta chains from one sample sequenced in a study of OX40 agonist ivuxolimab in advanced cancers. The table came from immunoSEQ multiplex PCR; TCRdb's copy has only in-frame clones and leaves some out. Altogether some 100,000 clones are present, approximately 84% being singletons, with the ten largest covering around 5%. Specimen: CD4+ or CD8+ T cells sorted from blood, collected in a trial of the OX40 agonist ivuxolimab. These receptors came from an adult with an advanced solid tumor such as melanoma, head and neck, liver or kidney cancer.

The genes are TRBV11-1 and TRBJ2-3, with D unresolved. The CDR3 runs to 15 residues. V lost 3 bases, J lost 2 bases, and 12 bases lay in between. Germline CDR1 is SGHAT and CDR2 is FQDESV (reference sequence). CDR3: CASSLSHSTTDTQYF. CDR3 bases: TGTGCCAGCAGCTTGAGTCACAGTACCACAGATACGCAGTATTTT.

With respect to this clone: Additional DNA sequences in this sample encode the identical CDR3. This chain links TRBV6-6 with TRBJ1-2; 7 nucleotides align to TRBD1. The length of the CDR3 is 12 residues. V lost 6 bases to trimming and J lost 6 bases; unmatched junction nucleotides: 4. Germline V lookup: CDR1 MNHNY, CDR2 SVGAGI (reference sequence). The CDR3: CASSPTGDGYTF. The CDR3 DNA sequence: TGTGCCAGCAGCCCTACAGGGGATGGCTACACCTTC.

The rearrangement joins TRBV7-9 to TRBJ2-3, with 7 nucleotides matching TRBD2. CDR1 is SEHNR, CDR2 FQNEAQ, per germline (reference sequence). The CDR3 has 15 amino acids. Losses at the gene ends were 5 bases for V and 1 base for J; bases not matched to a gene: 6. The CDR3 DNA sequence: TGTGCCAGCAGCCCAAGCGGGGCCCGCACAGATACGCAGTATTTT. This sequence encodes CASSPSGARTDTQYF.

This chain's CDR3 is CASTGEWELFF. CDR3 nucleotide sequence: TGTGCCAGCACAGGGGAGTGGGAGCTGTTTTTT. The V call is TRBV2, the J call TRBJ2-2, with D perhaps TRBD1 (6 bases). This CDR3 region has 11 residues. Germline V gene sequence: CDR1 SNHLY, CDR2 FYNNEI. V lost 7 bases and J lost 9, with 9 bases in between.

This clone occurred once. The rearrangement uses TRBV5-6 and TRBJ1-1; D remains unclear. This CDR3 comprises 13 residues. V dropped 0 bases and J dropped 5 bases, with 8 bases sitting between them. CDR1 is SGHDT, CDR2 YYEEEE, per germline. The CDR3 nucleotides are TGTGCCAGCAGCTTGGCCGAGTGGACTGAAGCTTTCTTT. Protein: CASSLAEWTEAFF. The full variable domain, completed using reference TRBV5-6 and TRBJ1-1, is DAGVTQSPTHLIKTRGQQVTLRCSPKSGHDTVSWYQQALGQGPQFIFQYYEEEERQRGNFPDRFSGHQFPNYSSELNVNALLLGDSALYLCASSLAEWTEAFFGQGTRLTVV.

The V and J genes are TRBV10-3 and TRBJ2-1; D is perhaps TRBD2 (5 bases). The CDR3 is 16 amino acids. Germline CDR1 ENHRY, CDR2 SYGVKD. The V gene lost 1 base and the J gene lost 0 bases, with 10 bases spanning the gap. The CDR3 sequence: CAISEYAADSYNEQFF. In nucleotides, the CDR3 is TGTGCCATCAGTGAGTATGCAGCGGACTCCTACAATGAGCAGTTCTTC.

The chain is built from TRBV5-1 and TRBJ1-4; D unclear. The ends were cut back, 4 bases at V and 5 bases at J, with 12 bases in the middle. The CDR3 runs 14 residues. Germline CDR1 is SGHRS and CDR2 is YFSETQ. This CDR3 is CASSEDSRNEKLFF. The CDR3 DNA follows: TGCGCCAGCAGCGAGGATTCCCGAAATGAAAAACTGTTTTTT.

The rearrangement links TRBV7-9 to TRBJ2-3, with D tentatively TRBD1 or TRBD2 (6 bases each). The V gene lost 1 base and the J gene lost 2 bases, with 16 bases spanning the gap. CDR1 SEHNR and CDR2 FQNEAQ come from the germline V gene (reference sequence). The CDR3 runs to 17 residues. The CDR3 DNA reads TGTGCCAGCAGCTTAGGGCTTGAGGGGGGTGTCACAGATACGCAGTATTTT. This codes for CASSLGLEGGVTDTQYF.

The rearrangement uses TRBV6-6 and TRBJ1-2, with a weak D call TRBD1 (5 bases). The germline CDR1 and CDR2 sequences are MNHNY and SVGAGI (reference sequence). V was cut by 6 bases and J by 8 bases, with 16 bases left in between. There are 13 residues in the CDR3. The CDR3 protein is CASRYQGMGGYTF. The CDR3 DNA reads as TGTGCCAGCAGATACCAGGGCATGGGGGGCTACACCTTC.

CDR3 protein: CASSHPGGTEAFF. The CDR3 coding sequence is TGCGCCAGCAGCCACCCAGGGGGCACTGAAGCTTTCTTT. The chain uses TRBV5-1 and TRBJ1-1, with 7 bases aligning to TRBD1. Germline V gene lookup returns CDR1 SGHRS and CDR2 YFSETQ. The CDR3 length is 13 residues. With V trimmed by 4 bases and J by 4 bases, 4 bases remained unmatched. Variable domain in full (rest from reference TRBV5-1 and TRBJ1-1): KAGVTQTPRYLIKTRGQQVTLSCSPISGHRSVSWYQQTPGQGLQFLFEYFSETQRNKGNFPGRFSGRQFSNSRSEMNVSTLELGDSALYLCASSHPGGTEAFFGQGTRLTVV.

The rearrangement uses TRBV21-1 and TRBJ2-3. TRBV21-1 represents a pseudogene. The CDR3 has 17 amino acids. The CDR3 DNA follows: TGTGCCAGCAGCAAAGGTTCCACAAGCTCTAGCACAGATACGCAGTATTTT. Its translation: CASSKGSTSSSTDTQYF.

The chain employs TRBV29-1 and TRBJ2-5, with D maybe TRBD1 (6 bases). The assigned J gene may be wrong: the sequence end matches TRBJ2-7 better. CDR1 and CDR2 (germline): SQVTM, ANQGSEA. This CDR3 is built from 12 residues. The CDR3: CSVVQGAYEQYF. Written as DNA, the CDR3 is TGCAGCGTTGTACAGGGTGCCTACGAGCAGTACTTC.

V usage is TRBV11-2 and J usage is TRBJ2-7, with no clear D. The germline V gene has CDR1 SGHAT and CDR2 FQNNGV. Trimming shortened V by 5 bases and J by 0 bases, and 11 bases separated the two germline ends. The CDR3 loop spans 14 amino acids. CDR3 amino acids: CASSMGSPSYEQYF. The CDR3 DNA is TGTGCCAGCAGCATGGGCAGTCCCTCCTACGAGCAGTACTTC.

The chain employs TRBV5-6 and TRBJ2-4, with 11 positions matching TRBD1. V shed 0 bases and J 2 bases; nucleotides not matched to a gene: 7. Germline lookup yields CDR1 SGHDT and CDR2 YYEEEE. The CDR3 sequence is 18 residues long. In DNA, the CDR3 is TGTGCCAGCAGCTTGGTCCGGACAGGGGGCGCCTCCAAAAACATTCAGTACTTC. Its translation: CASSLVRTGGASKNIQYF.

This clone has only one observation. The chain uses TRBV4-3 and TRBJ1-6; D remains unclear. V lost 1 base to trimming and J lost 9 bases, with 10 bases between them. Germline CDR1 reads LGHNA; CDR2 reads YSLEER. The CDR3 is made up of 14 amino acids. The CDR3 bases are TGCGCCAGCAGCCAAGGGGAAAGGGTTTCACCCCTCCACTTT. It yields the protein CASSQGERVSPLHF.

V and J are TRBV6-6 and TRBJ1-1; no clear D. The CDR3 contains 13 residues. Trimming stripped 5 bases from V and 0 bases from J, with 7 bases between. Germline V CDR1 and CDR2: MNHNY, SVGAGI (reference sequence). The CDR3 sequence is CASSRQMNTEAFF. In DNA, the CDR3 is TGTGCCAGCAGTCGTCAAATGAACACTGAAGCTTTCTTT.